The 3 T cell receptor beta chains below were found in one sample sequenced in a study of response to subunit inactivated influenza vaccine. From the RT-PCR reads, TCRdb called clonotypes with MiXCR, one entry per CDR3 protein. The data show more than 150,000 distinct CDR3 sequences, about 9.3% seen once. The specimen was non-naive T cells sorted from PBMCs, collected on the day of vaccination. These receptors were obtained from a middle-aged man who received an inactivated influenza vaccine.

This clonotype came up many times. The V and J genes are TRBV19 and TRBJ2-3; 15 bases align to TRBD2. Unmatched junction bases numbered 6, after V lost 5 bases and J lost 3 bases. The CDR3 loop spans 17 amino acids. Germline loops: CDR1 LNHDA, CDR2 SQIVND (reference sequence). The chain's CDR3 is CASSFGTSGRRTDTQYF. DNA for the CDR3: TGTGCCAGTAGTTTCGGGACTAGCGGGAGGAGAACAGATACGCAGTATTTT.

This clonotype was seen more than once but under ten times. The chain employs TRBV27 and TRBJ1-5; 9 nucleotides align to TRBD1. Germline loops: CDR1 MNHEY, CDR2 SMNVEV (reference sequence). The CDR3 extends over 17 amino acids. V gave up 6 bases and J gave up 0 bases; unmatched junction bases: 9. The CDR3 region has the DNA TGTGCCAGCAGCTCAGGGGGGACAGGGTATAGCAATCAGCCCCAGCATTTT. Protein sequence: CASSSGGTGYSNQPQHF.

The genes are TRBV24-1 and TRBJ2-3; 12 bases agree with TRBD2. V shed 4 bases, J shed 3 bases, and the junction held 13 bases outside the gene matches. The CDR3 contains 19 residues. Germline values: CDR1 KGHDR, CDR2 SFDVKD. The CDR3 loop is CATSDPPWTSGAGTDTQYF. The CDR3 region has the DNA TGTGCCACCAGTGACCCACCCTGGACTAGCGGGGCGGGGACAGATACGCAGTATTTT.